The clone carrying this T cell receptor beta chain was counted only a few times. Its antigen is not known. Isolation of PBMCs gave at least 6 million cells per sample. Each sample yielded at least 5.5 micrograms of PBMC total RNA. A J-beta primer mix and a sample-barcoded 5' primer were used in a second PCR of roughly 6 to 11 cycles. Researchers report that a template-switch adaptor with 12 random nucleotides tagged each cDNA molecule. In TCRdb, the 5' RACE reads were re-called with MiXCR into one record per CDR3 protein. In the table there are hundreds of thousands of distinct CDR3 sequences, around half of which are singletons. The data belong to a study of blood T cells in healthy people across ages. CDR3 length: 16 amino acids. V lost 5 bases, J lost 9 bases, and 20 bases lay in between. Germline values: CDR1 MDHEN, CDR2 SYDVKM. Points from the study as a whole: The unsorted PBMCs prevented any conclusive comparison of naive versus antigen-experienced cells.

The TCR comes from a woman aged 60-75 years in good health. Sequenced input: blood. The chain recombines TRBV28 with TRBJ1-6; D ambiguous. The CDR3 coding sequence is TGTGCCAGCAGTCCACGCATAACATTTCGGTTTTCACCCCTCCACTTT. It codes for CASSPRITFRFSPLHF.